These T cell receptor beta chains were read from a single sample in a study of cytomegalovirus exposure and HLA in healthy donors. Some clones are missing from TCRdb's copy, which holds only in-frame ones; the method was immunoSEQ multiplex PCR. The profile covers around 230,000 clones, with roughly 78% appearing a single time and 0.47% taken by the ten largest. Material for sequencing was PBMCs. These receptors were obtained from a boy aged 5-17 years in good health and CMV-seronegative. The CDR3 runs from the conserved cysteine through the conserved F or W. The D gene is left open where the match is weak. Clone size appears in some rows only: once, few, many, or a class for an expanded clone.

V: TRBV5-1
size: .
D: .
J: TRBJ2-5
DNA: TGCGCCAGCAGCTCAGGCGGGGGCTACCAAGAGACCCAGTACTTC
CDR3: CASSSGGGYQETQYF

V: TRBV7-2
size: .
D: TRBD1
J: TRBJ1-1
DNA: TGTGCCAGCAGCCGCAGCGGCCAGGGGGTGAACACTGAAGCTTTCTTT
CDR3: CASSRSGQGVNTEAFF

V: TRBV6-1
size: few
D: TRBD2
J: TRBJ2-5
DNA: TGTGCCAGCAGTGAAGGGGGGAGGGGCTGGGAGACCCAGTACTTC
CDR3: CASSEGGRGWETQYF

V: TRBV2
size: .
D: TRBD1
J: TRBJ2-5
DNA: TGTGCCAGCAGGCCCGACAGGGGTGGGGAGACCCAGTACTTC
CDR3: CASRPDRGGETQYF

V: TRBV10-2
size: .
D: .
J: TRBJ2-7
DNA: TGCGCCAGCAGTCTAAGGGGTACCTACGAGCAGTACTTC
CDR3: CASSLRGTYEQYF

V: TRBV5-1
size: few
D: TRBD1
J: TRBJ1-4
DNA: TGCGCCACCTGGACAGGACAAGGGGAAAAACTGTTTTTT
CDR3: CATWTGQGEKLFF

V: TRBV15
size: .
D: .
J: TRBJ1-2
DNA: TGTGCCACCAGCAGAGGAGGGGAGGATGCCTATGGCTACACCTTC
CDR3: CATSRGGEDAYGYTF

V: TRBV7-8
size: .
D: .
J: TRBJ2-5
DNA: TGTGCCAGCAGCCCCGACGGACATCCCCAAGAGACCCAGTACTTC
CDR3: CASSPDGHPQETQYF

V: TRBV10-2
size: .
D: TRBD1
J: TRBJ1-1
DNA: TGCGCCAGCAGTGACCAGGACAGGGAAGCTTTCTTT
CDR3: CASSDQDREAFF

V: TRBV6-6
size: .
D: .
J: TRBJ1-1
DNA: TGTGCCAGCACCGCCAGGGATGCCACTGAAGCTTCCTTT
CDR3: CASTARDATEASF

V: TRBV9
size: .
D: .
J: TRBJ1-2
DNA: TGTGCCAGCAGCCCCTTATCAGGTGGGGGGACCGGCTACACCTTC
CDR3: CASSPLSGGGTGYTF

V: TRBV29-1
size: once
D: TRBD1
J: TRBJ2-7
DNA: TGCAGCGGGAGGACAGGGTCCTACGAGCAGTACTTC
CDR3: CSGRTGSYEQYF

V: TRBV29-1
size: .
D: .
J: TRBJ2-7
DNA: TGCAGCGTTGAAGATAGGGACAAATACGAGCAGTACTTC
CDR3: CSVEDRDKYEQYF

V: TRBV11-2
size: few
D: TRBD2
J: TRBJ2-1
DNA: TGTGCCAGCAGCTCAACGGGGGGGTACAATGAGCAGTTCTTC
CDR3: CASSSTGGYNEQFF

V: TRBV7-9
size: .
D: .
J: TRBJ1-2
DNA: TGTGCCAGCAGCTCGTTGGGCAGGGACTATGGCTACACCTTC
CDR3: CASSSLGRDYGYTF

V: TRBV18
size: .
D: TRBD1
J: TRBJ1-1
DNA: TGTGCCAGCTCACTAGCCGACAGGGCAACTGAAGCTTTCTTT
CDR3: CASSLADRATEAFF

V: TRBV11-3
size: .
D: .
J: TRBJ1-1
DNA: TGTGCCAGCAGCCAGTCCGCTTACAGAAAGCGGGGAAGGAACACTGAAGCTTTCTTT
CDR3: CASSQSAYRKRGRNTEAFF

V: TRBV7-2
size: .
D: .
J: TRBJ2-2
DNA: TGTGCCAGCAGCTTAGGTGGAGGTGGCGGCGGGGAGCTGTTTTTT
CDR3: CASSLGGGGGGELFF

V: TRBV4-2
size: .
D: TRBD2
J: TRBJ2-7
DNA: TGTGCCAGCAACAGGGACGGGGGGGCCTACGAGCAGTACTTC
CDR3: CASNRDGGAYEQYF

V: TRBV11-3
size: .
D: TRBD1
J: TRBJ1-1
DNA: TGTGCCAGCAGCTTAGAAGGGACAGGGGCCTCAAAAGAGAACACTGAAGCTTTCTTT
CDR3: CASSLEGTGASKENTEAFF

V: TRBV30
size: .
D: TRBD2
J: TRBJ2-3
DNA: TGTGCCTGGAGCTCGCTAGCGGGCCCAGATACGCAGTATTTT
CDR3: CAWSSLAGPDTQYF

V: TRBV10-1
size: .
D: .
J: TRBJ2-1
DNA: TGCGCCAGCAGTGGGACAGGGAGGGCCTACAATGAGCAGTTCTTC
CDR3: CASSGTGRAYNEQFF

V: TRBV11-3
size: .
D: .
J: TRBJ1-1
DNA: TGTGCCAGCAGCTTCGAGAGGACTGAAGCTTTCTTT
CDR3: CASSFERTEAFF

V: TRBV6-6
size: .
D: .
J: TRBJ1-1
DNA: TGTGCCAGTGCAGGGGTAACGTTCGACACTGAAGCTTTCTTT
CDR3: CASAGVTFDTEAFF

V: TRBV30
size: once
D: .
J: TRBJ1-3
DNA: TGTGCCTGGAGTGGCCAGGGGCGCACCATATATTTT
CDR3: CAWSGQGRTIYF

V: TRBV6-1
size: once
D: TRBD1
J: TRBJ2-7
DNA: TGTGCCAGCACCACGGGACAGGGTGTCCACGAGCAGTACTTC
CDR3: CASTTGQGVHEQYF

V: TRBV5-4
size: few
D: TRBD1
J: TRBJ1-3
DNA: TGTGCCAGCAGCCCTACAGGGGGCGAGGGAGGAAACACCATATATTTT
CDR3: CASSPTGGEGGNTIYF

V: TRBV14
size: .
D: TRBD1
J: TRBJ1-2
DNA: TGTGCCAGCAGTCCGACGAGACAGGGAGCTAACTATGGCTACACCTTC
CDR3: CASSPTRQGANYGYTF

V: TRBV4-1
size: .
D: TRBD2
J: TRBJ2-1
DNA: TGCGCCAGCAGCCAACCCTTGACTAGCGGGACCCTCTATGAGCAGTTCTTC
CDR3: CASSQPLTSGTLYEQFF